These 6 T cell receptor beta chains share one sample of origin, sequenced in a study of vaccination and CD4 T cells after COVID-19. No antigen has been identified for these receptors. Researchers used the Oncomine TCR Beta short-read assay to sequence DNA from cultured CD4+ T cells. TCRdb independently ran MiXCR on the PCR reads; one entry per CDR3 protein. This table holds approximately 6,500 distinct CDR3 sequences, 74% found once. As for treatment: 10-day PBMC culture with coronavirus spike peptide pools or control peptides (ViraFEST assay). The material sequenced was CD4+ T cells from blood, cultured in vitro. The receptors here all came from a human donor who had recovered from COVID-19.

This clonotype was observed a few times. The chain joins TRBV2 to TRBJ1-1; D perhaps matches TRBD1 (5 bases). CDR1 is SNHLY, CDR2 FYNNEI, per germline. The CDR3 length is 14 residues. The ends were cut back, 5 bases at V and 0 bases at J, with 10 bases in the middle. The CDR3 here is CASSRQLMNTEAFF. The CDR3 coding sequence is TGTGCCAGCAGTAGACAGCTAATGAACACTGAAGCTTTCTTT.

CDR3 loop: CATSREKAQPQHF. In DNA, the CDR3 is TGTGCCACCAGCAGGGAAAAGGCTCAGCCCCAGCATTTT. The rearrangement uses TRBV15 and TRBJ1-5; D is ambiguous. The CDR3 loop spans 13 amino acids. Looked up from germline, CDR1 is LNHNV and CDR2 is YYDKDF (reference sequence). With 3 bases removed from V and 6 bases from J, the gap between germline ends came to 9 bases.

This chain connects TRBV6-2 or TRBV6-3 to TRBJ2-5; TRBD2 matches 10 bases. Germline V gene data show CDR1 as MNHEY and CDR2 as SVGEGT. The V and J ends lost 4 bases and 4 bases, in that order; junction bases with no gene match: 3. This CDR3 spans 14 amino acids. This chain's CDR3 is CASSFRTSGETQYF. In nucleotides, the CDR3 is TGTGCCAGCAGTTTTCGGACTAGCGGAGAGACCCAGTACTTC.

The CDR3: CSARGQGKTDTQYF. The CDR3 DNA reads as TGCAGTGCTAGGGGACAGGGAAAGACAGATACGCAGTATTTT. The rearrangement links TRBV20-1 to TRBJ2-3, with TRBD1 matching 9 bases. This CDR3 region has 14 residues. Trimming at V came to 3 bases and at J to 3 bases, leaving 4 bases not matched to a gene. The germline V gene has CDR1 DFQATT and CDR2 SNEGSKA (reference sequence).

This chain uses TRBV2 with TRBJ1-2, with a weak D call TRBD1 (6 bases). Germline CDR1 and CDR2: SNHLY and FYNNEI. The V end was cut by 7 bases, the J end by 8 bases, with 14 bases between. This CDR3 contains 12 residues. CDR3 sequence (DNA): TGTGCCAGCACAGGGGAGGGATGGGGCTACACCTTC. Translation: CASTGEGWGYTF. The full variable domain, in which reference TRBV2 and TRBJ1-2 provide the parts outside the CDR3, is EPEVTQTPSHQVTQMGQEVILRCVPISNHLYFYWYRQILGQKVEFLVSFYNNEISEKSEIFDDQFSVERPDGSNFTLKIRSTKLEDSAMYFCASTGEGWGYTFGSGTRLTVV.

The table lists this clonotype with a count of one. V and J are TRBV20-1 and TRBJ1-6, with D possibly TRBD1 on 5 matching bases. CDR1 and CDR2 from the germline V gene are DFQATT and SNEGSKA (reference sequence). The CDR3 is 13 residues long. The V end was cut by 5 bases, the J end by 7 bases, with 12 bases between. CDR3 amino acids: CSARGGANSPLHF. CDR3 coding DNA: TGCAGTGCTCGGGGAGGGGCGAATTCACCCCTCCACTTT.